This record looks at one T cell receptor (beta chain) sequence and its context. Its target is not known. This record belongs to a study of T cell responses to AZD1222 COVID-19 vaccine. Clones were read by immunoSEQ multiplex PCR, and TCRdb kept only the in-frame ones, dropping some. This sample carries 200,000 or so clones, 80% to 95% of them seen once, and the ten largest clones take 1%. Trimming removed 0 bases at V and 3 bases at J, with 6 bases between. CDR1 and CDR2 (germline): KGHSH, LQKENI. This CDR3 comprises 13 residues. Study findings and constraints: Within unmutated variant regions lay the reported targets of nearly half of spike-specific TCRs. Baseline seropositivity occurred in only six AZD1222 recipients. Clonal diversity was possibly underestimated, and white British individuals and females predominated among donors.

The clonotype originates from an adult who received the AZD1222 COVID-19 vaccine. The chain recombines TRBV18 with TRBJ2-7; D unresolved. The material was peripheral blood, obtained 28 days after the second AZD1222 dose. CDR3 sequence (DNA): TGTGCCAGCTCACCACCCCAGAGCTACGAGCAGTACTTC. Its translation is CASSPPQSYEQYF.